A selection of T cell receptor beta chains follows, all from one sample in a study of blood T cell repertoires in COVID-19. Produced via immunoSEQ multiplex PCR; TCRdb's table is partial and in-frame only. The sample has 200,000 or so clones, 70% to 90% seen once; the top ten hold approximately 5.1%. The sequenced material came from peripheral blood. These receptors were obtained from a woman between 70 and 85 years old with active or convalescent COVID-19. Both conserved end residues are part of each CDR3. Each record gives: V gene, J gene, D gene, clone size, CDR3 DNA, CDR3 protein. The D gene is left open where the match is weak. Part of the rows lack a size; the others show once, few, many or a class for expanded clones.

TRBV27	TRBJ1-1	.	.	TGTGCCAGCAGTTTATTCCCTCTAGGGAGGCGCGCTGAAGCTTTCTTT	CASSLFPLGRRAEAFF
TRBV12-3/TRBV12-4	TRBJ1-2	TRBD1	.	TGTGCCACCAGTACAGGGGGCAGCTATGGCTACACCTTC	CATSTGGSYGYTF
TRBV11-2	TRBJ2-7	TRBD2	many	TGTGCCAGCAGCTCGGGACTAGCGGGCTCCTACGAGCAGTACTTC	CASSSGLAGSYEQYF
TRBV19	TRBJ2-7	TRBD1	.	TGTGCCAGTAGTACCTACAGGGGGCCTTCCTACGAGCAGTACTTC	CASSTYRGPSYEQYF
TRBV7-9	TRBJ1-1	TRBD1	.	TGTGCCAGCAGCTTGCAACAGGGGGCGAGAACTGAAGCTTTCTTT	CASSLQQGARTEAFF
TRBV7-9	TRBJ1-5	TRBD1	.	TGTGCCAGCAGCTTAGGACAGGGGGTTGGGCAGCCCCAGCATTTT	CASSLGQGVGQPQHF
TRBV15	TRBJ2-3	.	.	TGTGCCACCAGCAGAGATCCCTCCGGGACTAGCACAGATACGCAGTATTTT	CATSRDPSGTSTDTQYF
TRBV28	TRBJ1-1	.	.	TGTGCCAGCAGTACTATTCGCTCATTGAACACTGAAGCTTTCTTT	CASSTIRSLNTEAFF
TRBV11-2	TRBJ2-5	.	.	TGTGCCAGCAGCTTAGACATCGGGAGCTACGGAGAGACCCAGTACTTC	CASSLDIGSYGETQYF
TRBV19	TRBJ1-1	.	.	TGTGCCAGCTACCCTTCGTGGGGGGGCAATACTGAAGCTTTCTTT	CASYPSWGGNTEAFF
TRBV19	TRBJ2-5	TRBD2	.	TGTGCCAGTAGTATGGCGCTAGCGGGAGTCGGAGAGACCCAGTACTTC	CASSMALAGVGETQYF
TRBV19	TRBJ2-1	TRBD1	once	TGTGCCAGTAGTAGGGACAGAAACAATGAGCAGTTCTTC	CASSRDRNNEQFF
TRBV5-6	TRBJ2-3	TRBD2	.	TGTGCCAGCAGCCAGGGACTAGCGACAGATACGCAGTATTTT	CASSQGLATDTQYF
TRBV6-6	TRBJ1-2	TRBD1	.	TGTGCCAGCAGTTATGGGACAGGGGATCTTGGCTACACCTTC	CASSYGTGDLGYTF
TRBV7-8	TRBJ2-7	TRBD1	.	TGTGCCAGCAGCTTGCAACCTAGGGGACAGTCAGTACCCTACGAGCAGTACTTC	CASSLQPRGQSVPYEQYF
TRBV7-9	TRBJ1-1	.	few	TGTGCCAGCAGCTTAGTCCAGGTCGGGAACACTGAAGCTTTCTTT	CASSLVQVGNTEAFF
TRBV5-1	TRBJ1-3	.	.	TGCGCCAGCAGCTTGGCTGGGGGGATTGGAAACACCATATATTTT	CASSLAGGIGNTIYF
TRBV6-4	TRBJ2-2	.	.	TGTGCCAGCAGTGTCCAGCGGAACACCGGGGAGCTGTTTTTT	CASSVQRNTGELFF
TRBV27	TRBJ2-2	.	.	TGTGCCAGCAGTTTCTCGGGTGGCGGGGAGCTGTTTTTT	CASSFSGGGELFF
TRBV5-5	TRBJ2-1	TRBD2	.	TGTGCCAGCAGCCCGGACCCTAGCGGGAGGAGGAATGAGCAGTTCTTC	CASSPDPSGRRNEQFF
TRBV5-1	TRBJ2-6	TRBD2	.	TGCGCCAGCAGCGAGACTAGCGGGAGCCTATCTGGGGCCAACGTCCTGACTTTC	CASSETSGSLSGANVLTF
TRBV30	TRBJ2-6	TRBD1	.	TGTGCCTGGAGTGGACAGGGAACTGGGGCCAACGTCCTGACTTTC	CAWSGQGTGANVLTF
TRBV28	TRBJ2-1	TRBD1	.	TGTGCCAGCAGTTTGCCACCGGGACAGGGGGAGGCGAATGAGCAGTTCTTC	CASSLPPGQGEANEQFF
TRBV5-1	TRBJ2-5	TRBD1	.	TGCGCCAGCAGGCTCGGGACAGCCCAAGAGACCCAGTACTTC	CASRLGTAQETQYF
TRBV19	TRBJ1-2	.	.	TGTGCCAGTAGTATTGTGGCAGGGAGGACTTCTGGCTACACCTTC	CASSIVAGRTSGYTF
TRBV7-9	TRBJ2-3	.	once	TGTGCCAGCAGCTCAAGCGGTTCGGCAGATACGCAGTATTTT	CASSSSGSADTQYF
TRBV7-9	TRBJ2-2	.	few	TGTGCCAGCAGCTTTTGGGGGGTATCCGGGGAGCTGTTTTTT	CASSFWGVSGELFF
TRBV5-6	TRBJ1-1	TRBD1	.	TGTGCCAGCAGCTGGATGAACAGGGGTGAAGCTTTCTTT	CASSWMNRGEAFF
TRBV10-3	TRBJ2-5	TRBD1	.	TGTGCCATCAGCGAGACAGGGCAGACCCAGTACTTC	CAISETGQTQYF
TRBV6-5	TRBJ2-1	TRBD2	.	TGTGCCAGCAGCGAGACTAGCGGGAGACACAATGAGCAGTTCTTC	CASSETSGRHNEQFF
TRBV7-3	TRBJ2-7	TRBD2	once	TGTGCCAGCAGCACGGGACTAGCGGGAGGGCCTCAGTACTTC	CASSTGLAGGPQYF
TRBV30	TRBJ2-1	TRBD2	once	TGTGCCTGGTCCCCCGGGACTAGAGGCTACAATGAGCAGTTCTTC	CAWSPGTRGYNEQFF
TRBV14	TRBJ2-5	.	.	TGTGCCAGCAGCCAAGATCTGGGCCCGGCGCGGACCCAGTACTTC	CASSQDLGPARTQYF
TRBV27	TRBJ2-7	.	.	TGTGCCAGCAGTCCCCCCCAGCTGACATCCTACGAGCAGTACTTC	CASSPPQLTSYEQYF
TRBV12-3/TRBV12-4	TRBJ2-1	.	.	TGTGCCAGCAGTTTTGAGCCCTACAATGAGCAGTTCTTC	CASSFEPYNEQFF
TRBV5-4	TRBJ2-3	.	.	TGTGCCAGCAGCTTGGGCGGGCTAAGCACAGATACGCAGTATTTT	CASSLGGLSTDTQYF
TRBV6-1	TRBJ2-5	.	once	TGTGCCAGCAGTGAAAAGACCTTATCAATAGCTAAAGAGACCCAGTACTTC	CASSEKTLSIAKETQYF
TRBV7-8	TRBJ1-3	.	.	TGTGCCAGCAGCTCATTGGACAGAGGAAAGACCATATATTTT	CASSSLDRGKTIYF
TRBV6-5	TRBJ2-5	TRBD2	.	TGTGCCAGCAGTTACGGGCGGGGGGGGCAGGAGACCCAGTACTTC	CASSYGRGGQETQYF
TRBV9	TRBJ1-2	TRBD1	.	TGTGCCAGCAGCACCCGGACAGGAAGTTTCTATGGCTACACCTTC	CASSTRTGSFYGYTF
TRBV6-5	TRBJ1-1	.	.	TGTGCCAGCAGTTACTCGAGGGACACGATGAACACTGAAGCTTTCTTT	CASSYSRDTMNTEAFF
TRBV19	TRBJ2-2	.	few	TGTGCCAGTAGTATTCTGGGAGCCGCGAACACCGGGGAGCTGTTTTTT	CASSILGAANTGELFF
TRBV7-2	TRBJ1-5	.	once	TGTGCCAGCAGCTTAGTCACGGGGTCTCAGCCCCAGCATTTT	CASSLVTGSQPQHF
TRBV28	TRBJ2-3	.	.	TGTGCCAGCAGTACATCTGGCGCGTTAGCGGAGAAGGGAACCCTACCAGATACGCAGTATTTT	CASSTSGALAEKGTLPDTQYF
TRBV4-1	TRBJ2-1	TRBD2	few	TGCGCCAGCAGCTATCCTCGAGCGGGAGGGATCGAGCAGTTCTTC	CASSYPRAGGIEQFF
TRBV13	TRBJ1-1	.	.	TGTGCCAGCAGATCAAGCCCGGGACTACTCGCTTTCTTT	CASRSSPGLLAFF
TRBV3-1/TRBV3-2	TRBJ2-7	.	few	TGTGCCAGCAGCCCTAGCAGACCGACTAGCGAGCAGTACTTC	CASSPSRPTSEQYF
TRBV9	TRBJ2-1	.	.	TGTGCCAGCAGCGACTATATTAGGGGTAATGAGCAGTTCTTC	CASSDYIRGNEQFF
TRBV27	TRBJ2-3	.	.	TGTGCCAGCAGTCAGAGGGTCCCAGATACGCAGTATTTT	CASSQRVPDTQYF
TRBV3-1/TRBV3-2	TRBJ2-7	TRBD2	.	TGTGCCAGCAGCCCGGGGGGCGGGAGGGATCCCGAGCAGTACTTC	CASSPGGGRDPEQYF
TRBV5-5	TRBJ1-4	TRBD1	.	TGTGCCAGCAGCCTTACAGGGGCAACTAATGAAAAACTGTTTTTT	CASSLTGATNEKLFF
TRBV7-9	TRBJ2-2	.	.	TGTGCCAGCAGCTTGGTGTTTGGGAGTAGCGGGGAGCTGTTTTTT	CASSLVFGSSGELFF
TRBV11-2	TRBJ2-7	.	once	TGTGCCAGCAGCTTAGTCCAATCGGTAGTCAATCCCTACGAGCAGTACTTC	CASSLVQSVVNPYEQYF
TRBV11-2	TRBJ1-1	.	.	TGTGCCAGCAGCTTAGGCGGCGTGAACACTGAAGCTTTCTTT	CASSLGGVNTEAFF
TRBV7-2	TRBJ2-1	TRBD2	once	TGTGCCAGCAGCTTTACTAGCGGGGGGTACAATGAGCAGTTCTTC	CASSFTSGGYNEQFF
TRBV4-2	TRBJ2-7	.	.	TGTGCCAGCAGCCAAGATCGAGCCGAGGTCGGCTGCGAGCAGTACTTC	CASSQDRAEVGCEQYF
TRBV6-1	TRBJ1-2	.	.	TGTGCCAGCAGTGAATCAACAGGTGGATATGGCTACACCTTC	CASSESTGGYGYTF
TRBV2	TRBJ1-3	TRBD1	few	TGTGCCAGCATGGACAGGGGCCAATACTCTGGAAACACCATATATTTT	CASMDRGQYSGNTIYF
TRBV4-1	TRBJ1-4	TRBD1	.	TGCGCCAGCCGATTGGACAGGTTGGGAGAAAAACTGTTTTTT	CASRLDRLGEKLFF
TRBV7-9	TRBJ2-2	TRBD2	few	TGTGCCAGCAGCTTAGCGGGAGGGCGCACCGGGGAGCTGTTTTTT	CASSLAGGRTGELFF